One sample yielded the 30 T cell receptor beta chains listed below, sequenced in a study of naive and memory T cell subsets. The SP2 primer and nested alpha and beta constant region primers amplified ligated cDNA in four rounds. TCRdb reprocessed the 5' RACE reads with MiXCR, giving one entry per CDR3 protein. Of 50,000 to 65,000 distinct CDR3 sequences listed, around 7.3% are singletons. An oligonucleotide containing a UMI was ligated to the 3' end of TCR cDNA. The receptors shown here come from a female donor in good health.

About this clonotype: Just one base apart from a much larger clone, this may be a read error. The rearrangement joins TRBV20-1 to TRBJ1-1; tentative D call: TRBD1 (6 bases). CDR3 length: 12 residues. Germline V gene data show CDR1 as DFQATT and CDR2 as SNEGSKA (reference sequence). Trimming removed 7 bases from V and 5 bases from J, with 14 bases in between. CDR3 sequence (DNA): TGCAGTGTGCCGAACAGGGCTACTGAAGCTTTCTTT. Translation gives CSVPNRATEAFF.

This clonotype has only a few counts. The chain couples TRBV5-4 to TRBJ1-1; maybe TRBD1 (5 bases). Trimming shortened V by 5 bases and J by 1 base, and 9 bases separated the two germline ends. Germline CDR1 and CDR2: SGHNT and YYREEE (reference sequence). The CDR3 loop spans 13 amino acids. The CDR3 DNA sequence: TGTGCCAGCAGACAACAGGCGAACACTGAAGCTTTCTTT. Its protein is CASRQQANTEAFF. The whole variable domain, filled in from reference TRBV5-4 and TRBJ1-1, reads ETGVTQSPTHLIKTRGQQVTLRCSSQSGHNTVSWYQQALGQGPQFIFQYYREEENGRGNFPPRFSGLQFPNYSSELNVNALELDDSALYLCASRQQANTEAFFGQGTRLTVV.

This clonotype was found many times. V usage is TRBV3-1 and J usage is TRBJ1-1, with D possibly matching TRBD1 (5 bases). Germline CDR1 is LGHDT and CDR2 is YNNKEL (reference sequence). This CDR3 has 14 residues. The V end was cut by 2 bases, the J end by 0 bases, with 7 bases between. CDR3 protein: CASSQRGLNTEAFF. The CDR3 DNA follows: TGTGCCAGCAGCCAACGGGGACTGAACACTGAAGCTTTCTTT.

This clonotype has ten or more counts. The genes are TRBV29-1 and TRBJ2-7; D possibly matches TRBD1 or TRBD2 (6 bases each). This CDR3 has 14 amino acids. CDR1 and CDR2 from the germline V gene are SQVTM and ANQGSEA. V was shortened by 5 bases and J by 4 bases, with 18 bases between the two germline ends. The CDR3 is CSVFSGAFPYEQYF. Written as DNA, the CDR3 is TGCAGCGTTTTTTCGGGGGCCTTCCCGTACGAGCAGTACTTC.

In its sample, this clonotype was seen many times. The chain uses TRBV4-2 and TRBJ1-6; D is undetermined. Per the germline V gene, CDR1 is LGHNA and CDR2 is YNFKEQ. Deletions cut 0 bases from V and 7 bases from J, with 10 bases between. The CDR3 is 15 residues long. The CDR3 nucleotides are TGTGCCAGCAGCCAAGATAGGACGGGGAATTCACCCCTCCACTTT. Translation gives CASSQDRTGNSPLHF.

The J gene is TRBJ2-1, the V gene TRBV7-3; D may be TRBD2 (7 bases). V lost 4 bases and J lost 4, with 14 bases in between. The CDR3 has 15 residues. Germline lookup yields CDR1 SGHTA and CDR2 FQGTGA. CDR3 amino acids: CASSWGLADYNEQFF. The DNA of the CDR3 is TGTGCCAGCAGCTGGGGGCTAGCGGATTACAATGAGCAGTTCTTC.

This clonotype was seen many times. The chain combines TRBV6-4 with TRBJ2-2; 7 bases line up with TRBD2. The CDR3 covers 14 residues. J lost 6 bases, V lost 6 bases, and 7 bases had no gene match. Germline CDR1 reads MRHNA; CDR2 reads SNTAGT. This CDR3 reads CASSPSTSPGELFF. The CDR3 DNA reads TGTGCCAGCAGCCCTTCGACTAGCCCCGGGGAGCTGTTTTTT.

This clonotype was recorded at least ten times. J is TRBJ2-1 and V is TRBV6-6; D perhaps matches TRBD1 (6 bases). Per the germline V gene, CDR1 is MNHNY and CDR2 is SVGAGI (reference sequence). Trimming removed 0 bases from V and 0 bases from J, with 9 bases in between. The CDR3 consists of 16 residues. The CDR3 region is CASSYSSRGSYNEQFF. CDR3 DNA: TGTGCCAGCAGTTACTCGAGCAGGGGCTCCTACAATGAGCAGTTCTTC.

This rearrangement joins TRBV30 to TRBJ1-1, with D perhaps matching TRBD1 (5 bases). V was cut by 4 bases and J by 5 bases, with 11 bases left in between. CDR3 size: 12 residues. Germline V lookup: CDR1 GTSNPN, CDR2 SVGIG (reference sequence). DNA for the CDR3: TGTGCCTGGAATAGGGGTTGGACTGAAGCTTTCTTT. Translating gives CAWNRGWTEAFF.

In this sample, this clonotype turned up a few times. The chain combines TRBV18 with TRBJ2-2; TRBD1 agrees at 7 bases. Unmatched junction bases numbered 6, after V lost 8 bases and J lost 6 bases. CDR1 and CDR2 from the germline V gene are KGHSH and LQKENI. The CDR3 covers 13 residues. The CDR3 region is CASRYQGAGELFF. CDR3 nucleotides: TGTGCCAGCCGATACCAGGGGGCCGGGGAGCTGTTTTTT.

This clonotype was observed at least ten times. The chain couples TRBV28 to TRBJ1-6; D perhaps matches TRBD1 (5 bases). This CDR3 has 13 residues. Trimming pared 6 bases from V and 6 bases from J, leaving 9 bases between. In germline, CDR1 is MDHEN, CDR2 SYDVKM. CDR3 protein: CASSRDSNSPLHF. In DNA form, the CDR3 reads TGTGCCAGCAGCCGGGACTCTAATTCACCCCTCCACTTT.

The chain has TRBV20-1 and TRBJ1-5; D gene unclear. CDR3 length equals 13 residues. In germline, CDR1 is DFQATT, CDR2 SNEGSKA (reference sequence). Trimming shortened V by 3 bases and J by 6 bases, and 12 bases separated the two germline ends. This chain's CDR3 is CSASIGVSQPQHF. For the CDR3, the DNA is TGCAGTGCTAGTATAGGAGTCTCTCAGCCCCAGCATTTT.

This clonotype has a handful of counts. This rearrangement joins TRBV6-6 to TRBJ2-3; weak D call: TRBD1 (7 bases). The germline gives CDR1 MNHNY, CDR2 SVGAGI (reference sequence). Trimming pared 4 bases from V and 6 bases from J, leaving 23 bases between. This CDR3 has 17 amino acids. The chain's CDR3 is CASSSAGRRQGWDTQYF. DNA of the CDR3: TGTGCCAGCAGTTCCGCGGGGCGGAGACAGGGATGGGATACGCAGTATTTT.

This chain connects TRBV7-3 to TRBJ2-1, with D possibly being TRBD1 or TRBD2 (5 bases each). V was pared by 5 bases and J by 5 bases, with 22 bases between. The CDR3 totals 17 residues. Germline V CDR1 and CDR2: SGHTA, FQGTGA. CDR3 nucleotides: TGTGCCAGCAGCCCCGTAGGGACGAGATCATTACACAATGAGCAGTTCTTC. Translated, it gives CASSPVGTRSLHNEQFF.

This clonotype was seen ten or more times. This rearrangement joins TRBV20-1 to TRBJ1-3, with no clear D. The V gene's germline CDR1 is DFQATT and CDR2 SNEGSKA (reference sequence). CDR3 length equals 13 residues. Trimming took off 6 bases at V and 3 bases at J, with 12 bases between the two ends. The CDR3 spells CSARRQGGNTIYF. The CDR3 DNA reads TGCAGTGCCAGGAGACAAGGTGGAAACACCATATATTTT.

This clonotype occurred many times. A junction boundary mismatches the germline segment, possibly from a read error. The chain employs TRBV6-6 and TRBJ1-1; D remains ambiguous. The CDR3 has 14 amino acids. The germline gives CDR1 MNHNY, CDR2 SVGAGI (reference sequence). CDR3 DNA: TGTGCCAGCAGTAGACCGGGAGGGAACACTGAAGTTTTCTTT. Protein: CASSRPGGNTEVFF.

Only a few counts were recorded for this clonotype. V is TRBV11-2 and J is TRBJ2-1, with D unresolved. The CDR3 consists of 14 residues. Between the trimmed V and J ends, which lost 7 bases and 1 base, there was a span of 11 bases. CDR1 and CDR2 (germline): SGHAT, FQNNGV. The CDR3 DNA sequence: TGTGCCAGCACAAACCTGTTTTCCTACAATGAGCAGTTCTTC. Encoded protein: CASTNLFSYNEQFF.

This clonotype appeared many times. The V call is TRBV24-1, the J call TRBJ1-1, with D possibly matching TRBD1 (6 bases). The length of the CDR3 is 14 residues. Trimming pared 11 bases from V and 5 bases from J, leaving 20 bases between. Germline loops: CDR1 KGHDR, CDR2 SFDVKD. The CDR3 is CASLLQGIETEAFF. The CDR3 DNA sequence: TGTGCCAGCCTACTTCAGGGGATCGAAACTGAAGCTTTCTTT.

This clonotype was detected ten times or more. This chain connects TRBV7-2 to TRBJ1-1, with 8 positions matching TRBD1. V was pared by 5 bases and J by 10 bases, with 9 bases of the junction left unmatched. The germline V gene encodes CDR1 SGHTA and CDR2 FQGNSA. The CDR3 has 13 residues. The CDR3 reads CASSTNRGNRAFF. In DNA, the CDR3 is TGTGCCAGCAGCACCAACAGGGGGAATAGAGCTTTCTTT.

This clonotype was observed many times. The CDR3 DNA is TGCGCCAGCAGCCTAATCAGGGGTTATACTGAAGCTTTCTTT. It yields the protein CASSLIRGYTEAFF. The chain is built from TRBV4-1 and TRBJ1-1, with a weak D call TRBD1 (6 bases). Germline CDR1 and CDR2: MGHRA and YSYEKL. Trimming took off 4 bases at V and 5 bases at J, with 14 bases between the two ends. The CDR3 is made up of 14 amino acids.

Points on this clonotype: Since a much larger clone is just one base distant, this may be a read error. The chain employs TRBV14 and TRBJ2-3; 13 nucleotides align to TRBD2. This CDR3 has 16 residues. Germline loops: CDR1 SGHDN, CDR2 FVKESK. Trimming removed 4 bases from V and 8 bases from J; junction bases left unmatched: 9. CDR3 protein: CASSRKLAGGSGTQYF. CDR3 in DNA: TGTGCCAGCAGCCGCAAACTAGCGGGGGGGAGCGGTACGCAGTATTTT.

This clonotype occurred many times. The V and J genes are TRBV4-1 and TRBJ2-7, with D possibly matching TRBD1 (6 bases). This CDR3 region has 12 residues. Trimming removed 4 bases from V and 11 bases from J, with 15 bases in between. Germline CDR1 reads MGHRA; CDR2 reads YSYEKL. CDR3 nucleotide sequence: TGCGCCAGCAGCCGAGATAACAGGGACAAGTACTTC. It yields the protein CASSRDNRDKYF.

This sequence joins TRBV4-1 and TRBJ2-7, with D perhaps given as TRBD1 or TRBD2 (6 bases each). The CDR3 totals 14 residues. The V end was cut by 1 base, the J end by 6 bases, with 13 bases between. Germline CDR1 and CDR2: MGHRA and YSYEKL. CDR3 residues: CASSQGWGAGEQYF. DNA of the CDR3: TGCGCCAGCAGCCAAGGGTGGGGGGCTGGCGAGCAGTACTTC.

This chain joins TRBV7-2 and TRBJ2-4; 8 bases line up with TRBD2. The CDR3 covers 16 residues. J gave up 1 base and V 4 bases, and 6 bases lay outside the gene matches. The germline gives CDR1 SGHTA, CDR2 FQGNSA. CDR3 in DNA: TGTGCCAGCAGCTCGGTCGGGGGGGGGGCCAAAAACATTCAGTACTTC. Translation gives CASSSVGGGAKNIQYF.

This clonotype was seen many times. The rearrangement links TRBV3-1 to TRBJ1-1; no clear D. V lost 1 base and J lost 5, with 8 bases in between. CDR3 length: 13 residues. Germline CDR1 and CDR2: LGHDT and YNNKEL (reference sequence). CDR3 residues: CASSQGLGTEAFF. The CDR3, as DNA: TGTGCCAGCAGCCAAGGTCTGGGGACTGAAGCTTTCTTT.

There are a few counts of this clonotype. This chain connects TRBV6-2 or TRBV6-3 to TRBJ2-5; D is unresolved. Germline assignment: CDR1 MNHEY and CDR2 SVGEGT. Trimming left V 3 bases short and J 0 bases short, with 11 bases between. This CDR3 has 15 residues. CDR3 nucleotides: TGTGCCAGCAGTTATCTTTCCAGCAACCAAGAGACCCAGTACTTC. Translation: CASSYLSSNQETQYF.

This clonotype was observed many times. The chain employs TRBV7-8 and TRBJ2-1, with 8 nucleotides matching TRBD2. V shed 5 bases and J 8 bases; nucleotides not matched to a gene: 14. Germline loops: CDR1 SGHVS, CDR2 FQNEAQ. The CDR3 runs to 16 residues. The CDR3 reads CASSVRDRLARHEQFF. In DNA, the CDR3 is TGTGCCAGCAGCGTCAGGGACCGACTAGCGCGCCATGAGCAGTTCTTC.

The CDR3 nucleotides read TGTGCCAGCAGCTTGGCCGGGCAAAGCTATGGCTACACCTTC. It specifies CASSLAGQSYGYTF. V is TRBV5-4 and J is TRBJ1-2; D unresolved. Germline V gives CDR1 SGHNT, CDR2 YYREEE (reference sequence). V lost 0 bases, J lost 4 bases, and 10 bases lay in between. The CDR3 has 14 residues.

The table lists this clonotype with a few counts. This sequence joins TRBV3-1 and TRBJ2-7, with D unresolved. There are 12 residues in the CDR3. The germline V gene encodes CDR1 LGHDT and CDR2 YNNKEL (reference sequence). V was clipped by 0 bases and J by 6 bases, with 6 bases between them. The CDR3 region is CASSQEVSEQYF. DNA of the CDR3: TGTGCCAGCAGCCAAGAAGTAAGCGAGCAGTACTTC.

At least ten counts were recorded for this clonotype. The chain links TRBV4-2 to TRBJ1-3; no clear D gene. The CDR3 sequence is 16 residues long. V lost 0 bases and J lost 2, with 11 bases in between. CDR1 LGHNA and CDR2 YNFKEQ come from the germline V gene. The CDR3 DNA is TGTGCCAGCAGCCAAGATCTCGCCAGAGCTGGAAACACCATATATTTT. Translation gives CASSQDLARAGNTIYF.